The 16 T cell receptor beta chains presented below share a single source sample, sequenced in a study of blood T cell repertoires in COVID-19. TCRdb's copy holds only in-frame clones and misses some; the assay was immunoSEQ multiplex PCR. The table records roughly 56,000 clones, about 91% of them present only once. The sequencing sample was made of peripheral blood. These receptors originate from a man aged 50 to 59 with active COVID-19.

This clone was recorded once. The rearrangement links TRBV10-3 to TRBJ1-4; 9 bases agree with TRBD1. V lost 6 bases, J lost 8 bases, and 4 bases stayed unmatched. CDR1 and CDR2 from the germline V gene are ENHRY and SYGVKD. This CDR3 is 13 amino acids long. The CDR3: CAIRPGQGEKLFF. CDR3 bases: TGTGCCATCAGACCGGGACAGGGCGAAAAACTGTTTTTT.

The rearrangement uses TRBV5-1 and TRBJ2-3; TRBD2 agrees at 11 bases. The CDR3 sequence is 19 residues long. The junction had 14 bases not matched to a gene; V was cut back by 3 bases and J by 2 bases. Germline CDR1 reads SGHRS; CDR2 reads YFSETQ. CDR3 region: CASSSYPTRLAGITDTQYF. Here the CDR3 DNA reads TGCGCCAGCAGCTCCTACCCAACCCGACTAGCGGGGATCACAGATACGCAGTATTTT.

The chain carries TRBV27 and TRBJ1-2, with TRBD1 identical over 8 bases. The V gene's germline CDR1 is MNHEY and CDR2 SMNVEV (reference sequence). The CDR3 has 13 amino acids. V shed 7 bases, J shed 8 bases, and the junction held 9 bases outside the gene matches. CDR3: CASTATGAGGYTF. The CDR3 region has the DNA TGTGCCAGCACCGCGACAGGGGCAGGGGGCTACACCTTC.

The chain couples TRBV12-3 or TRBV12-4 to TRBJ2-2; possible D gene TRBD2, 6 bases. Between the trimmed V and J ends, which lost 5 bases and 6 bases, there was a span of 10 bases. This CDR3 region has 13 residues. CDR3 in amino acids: CASSTRLAGELFF. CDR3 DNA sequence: TGTGCCAGCAGTACTCGACTAGCCGGGGAGCTGTTTTTT.

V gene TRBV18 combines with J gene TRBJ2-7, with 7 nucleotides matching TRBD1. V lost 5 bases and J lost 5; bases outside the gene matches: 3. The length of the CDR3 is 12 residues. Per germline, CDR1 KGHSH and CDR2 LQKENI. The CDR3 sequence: CASSDRVHEQYF. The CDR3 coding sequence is TGTGCCAGCTCAGACAGGGTCCACGAGCAGTACTTC.

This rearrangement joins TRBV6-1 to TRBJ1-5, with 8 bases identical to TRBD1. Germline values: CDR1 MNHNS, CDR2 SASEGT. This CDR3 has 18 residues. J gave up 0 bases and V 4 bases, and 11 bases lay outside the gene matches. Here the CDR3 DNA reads TGTGCCAGCAGTGCTCACCGGGACAGGCCTTATAGCAATCAGCCCCAGCATTTT. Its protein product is CASSAHRDRPYSNQPQHF.

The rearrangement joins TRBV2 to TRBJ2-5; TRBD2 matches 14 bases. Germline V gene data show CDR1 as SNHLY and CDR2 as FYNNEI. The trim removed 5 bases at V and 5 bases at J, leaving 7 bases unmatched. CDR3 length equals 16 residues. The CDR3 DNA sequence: TGTGCCAGCAGTACCGGACTAGCGGGAGGCGGGGAGACCCAGTACTTC. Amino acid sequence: CASSTGLAGGGETQYF. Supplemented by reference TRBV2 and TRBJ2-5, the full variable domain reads EPEVTQTPSHQVTQMGQEVILRCVPISNHLYFYWYRQILGQKVEFLVSFYNNEISEKSEIFDDQFSVERPDGSNFTLKIRSTKLEDSAMYFCASSTGLAGGGETQYFGPGTRLLVL.

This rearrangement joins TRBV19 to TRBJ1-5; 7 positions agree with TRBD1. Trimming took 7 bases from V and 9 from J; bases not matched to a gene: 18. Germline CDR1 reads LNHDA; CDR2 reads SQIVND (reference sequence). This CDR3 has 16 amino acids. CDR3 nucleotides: TGTGCCAGTACCACGGCGGACAGGTCGACTCTCGGGCCCCAGCATTTT. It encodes CASTTADRSTLGPQHF.

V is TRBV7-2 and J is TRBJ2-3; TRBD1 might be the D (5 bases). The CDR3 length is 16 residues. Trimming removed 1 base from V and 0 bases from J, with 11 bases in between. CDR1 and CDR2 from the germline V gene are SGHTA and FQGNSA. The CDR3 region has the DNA TGTGCCAGCAGCTTAGGTGCAGGGTCTAGCACAGATACGCAGTATTTT. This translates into CASSLGAGSSTDTQYF.

The CDR3 spells CAIRGTSNQPQHF. The DNA for the CDR3 is TGTGCCATAAGGGGGACGTCCAATCAGCCCCAGCATTTT. V and J are TRBV10-3 and TRBJ1-5; a possible D gene is TRBD1 (6 bases). Trimming removed 9 bases from V and 3 bases from J, with 12 bases in between. Germline V CDR1 and CDR2: ENHRY, SYGVKD. The CDR3 totals 13 residues.

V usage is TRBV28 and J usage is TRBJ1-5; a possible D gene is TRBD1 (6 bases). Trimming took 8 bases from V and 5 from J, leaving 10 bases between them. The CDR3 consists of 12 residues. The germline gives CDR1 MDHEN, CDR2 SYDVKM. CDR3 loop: CASQGSYQPQHF. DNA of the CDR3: TGTGCCAGCCAGGGGTCATATCAGCCCCAGCATTTT.

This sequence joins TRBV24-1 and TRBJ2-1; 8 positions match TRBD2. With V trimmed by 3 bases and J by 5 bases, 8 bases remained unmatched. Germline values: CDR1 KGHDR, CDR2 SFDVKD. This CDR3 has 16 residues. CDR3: CATSDTRGGLNNEQFF. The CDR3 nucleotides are TGTGCCACCAGTGATACTCGGGGGGGCCTGAACAATGAGCAGTTCTTC.

CDR3 amino acids: CASSQPGGRTEAFF. CDR3 sequence (DNA): TGTGCCAGCAGCCAACCAGGGGGCAGAACTGAAGCTTTCTTT. The chain joins TRBV3-1 (or the pseudogene TRBV3-2) to TRBJ1-1; the match to TRBD1 covers 8 bases. The CDR3 has 14 residues. CDR1 is LGHDT and CDR2 is YNNKEL in the germline V gene (reference sequence). The V gene end was trimmed by 2 bases and the J gene end by 5 bases; junction bases not matched to a gene: 4.

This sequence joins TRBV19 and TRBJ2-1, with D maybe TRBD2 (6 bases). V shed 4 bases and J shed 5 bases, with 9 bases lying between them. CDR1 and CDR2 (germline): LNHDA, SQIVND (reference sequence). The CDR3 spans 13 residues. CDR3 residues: CASSTLANNEQFF. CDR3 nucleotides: TGTGCCAGTAGTACCCTAGCGAACAATGAGCAGTTCTTC.

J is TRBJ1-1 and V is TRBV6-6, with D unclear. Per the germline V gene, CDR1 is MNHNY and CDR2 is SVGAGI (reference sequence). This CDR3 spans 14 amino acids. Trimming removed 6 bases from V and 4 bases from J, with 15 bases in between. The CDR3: CASSQLREGTEAFF. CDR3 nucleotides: TGTGCCAGCAGCCAGCTAAGGGAGGGCACTGAAGCTTTCTTT.

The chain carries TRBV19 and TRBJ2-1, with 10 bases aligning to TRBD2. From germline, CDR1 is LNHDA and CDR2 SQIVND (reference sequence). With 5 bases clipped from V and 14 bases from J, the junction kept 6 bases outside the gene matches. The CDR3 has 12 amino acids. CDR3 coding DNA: TGTGCCAGTAGTTTGACTAGCGGGTCGAAGTTCTTC. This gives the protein CASSLTSGSKFF.